This T cell receptor beta chain was sequenced for a study of graft-versus-host responses after intestinal transplantation. About the research overall: Transplants were multivisceral, liver-intestinal, or isolated intestinal.

Turning to this clone: The antigen remains undetermined.

Study findings and constraints: Detected in recipient marrow were GvH clones, some of which were first observed in ileum or blood.

Germline loops: CDR1 KGHSY, CDR2 FQNENV. The V and J ends lost 3 bases and 7 bases respectively, with 10 bases between them. The CDR3 totals 14 residues. Data came from immunoSEQ multiplex PCR; TCRdb stores just in-frame clones and leaves some out. Altogether under 65,000 clones are present, 94% being singletons, with the ten largest covering about 0.4%. This sequence was found in a human donor who was the organ donor for an intestinal transplant. Sequences were derived from unstimulated CD4+ T cells sorted from spleen or lymph node cells, sampled before transplant. V is TRBV16 and J is TRBJ1-6; weak D call: TRBD1 (6 bases). CDR3 residues: CASSQDSGNSPLHF. The CDR3 DNA reads as TGTGCCAGCAGCCAGGACAGCGGGAATTCACCCCTCCACTTT.